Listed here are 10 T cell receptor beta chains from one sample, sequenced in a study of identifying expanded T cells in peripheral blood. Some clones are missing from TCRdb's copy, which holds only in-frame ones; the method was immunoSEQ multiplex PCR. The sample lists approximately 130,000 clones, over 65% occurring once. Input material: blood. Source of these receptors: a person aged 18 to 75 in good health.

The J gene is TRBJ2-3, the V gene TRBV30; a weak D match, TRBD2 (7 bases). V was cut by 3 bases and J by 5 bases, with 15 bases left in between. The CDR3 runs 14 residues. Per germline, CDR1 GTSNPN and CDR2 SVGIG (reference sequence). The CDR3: CAWRRAGAVDTQYF. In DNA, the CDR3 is TGTGCCTGGAGGAGGGCGGGGGCGGTAGATACGCAGTATTTT.

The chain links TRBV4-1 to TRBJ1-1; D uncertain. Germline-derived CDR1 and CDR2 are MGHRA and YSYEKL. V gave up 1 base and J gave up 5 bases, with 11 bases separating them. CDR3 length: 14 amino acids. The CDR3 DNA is TGCGCCAGCAGCCAAGTGAAGGGAGGGACTGAAGCTTTCTTT. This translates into CASSQVKGGTEAFF.

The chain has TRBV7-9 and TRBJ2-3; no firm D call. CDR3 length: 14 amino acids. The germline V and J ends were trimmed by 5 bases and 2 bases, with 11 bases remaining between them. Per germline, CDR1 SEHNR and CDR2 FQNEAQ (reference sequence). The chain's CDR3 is CASSPQSTTDTQYF. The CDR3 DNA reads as TGTGCCAGCAGCCCCCAGTCGACCACAGATACGCAGTATTTT.

CDR3: CASKPETGNTEAFF. CDR3 nucleotide sequence: TGTGCCAGCAAACCTGAAACAGGGAACACTGAAGCTTTCTTT. This chain joins TRBV6-5 and TRBJ1-1, with a tentative D call TRBD1 (5 bases). V was pared by 7 bases and J by 1 base, with 13 bases between. CDR1 is MNHEY, CDR2 SVGAGI, per germline. The CDR3 consists of 14 residues.

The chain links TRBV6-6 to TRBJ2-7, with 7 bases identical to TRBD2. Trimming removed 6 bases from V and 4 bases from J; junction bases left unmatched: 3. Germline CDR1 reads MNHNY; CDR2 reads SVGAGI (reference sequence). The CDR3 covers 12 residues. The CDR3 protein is CASSWGGYEQYF. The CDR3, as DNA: TGTGCCAGCAGCTGGGGGGGGTACGAGCAGTACTTC.

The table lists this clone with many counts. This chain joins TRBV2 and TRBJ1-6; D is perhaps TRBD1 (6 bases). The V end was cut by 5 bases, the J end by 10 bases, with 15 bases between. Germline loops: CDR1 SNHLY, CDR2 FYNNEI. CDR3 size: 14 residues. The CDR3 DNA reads TGTGCCAGCAGTTCACAGGGCGTAGTCTCACCCCTCCACTTT. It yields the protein CASSSQGVVSPLHF. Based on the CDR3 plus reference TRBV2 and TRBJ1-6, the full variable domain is EPEVTQTPSHQVTQMGQEVILRCVPISNHLYFYWYRQILGQKVEFLVSFYNNEISEKSEIFDDQFSVERPDGSNFTLKIRSTKLEDSAMYFCASSSQGVVSPLHFGNGTRLTVT.

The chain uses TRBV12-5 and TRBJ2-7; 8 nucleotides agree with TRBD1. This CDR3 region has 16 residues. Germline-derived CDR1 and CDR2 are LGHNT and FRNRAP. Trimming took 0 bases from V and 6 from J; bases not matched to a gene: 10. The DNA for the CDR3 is TGTGCTAGTGGTTTGGTTCTAGGGACAGGCCCGCGCGAGCAGTACTTC. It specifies CASGLVLGTGPREQYF. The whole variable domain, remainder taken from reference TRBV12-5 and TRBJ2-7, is DARVTQTPRHKVTEMGQEVTMRCQPILGHNTVFWYRQTMMQGLELLAYFRNRAPLDDSGMPKDRFSAEMPDATLATLKIQPSEPRDSAVYFCASGLVLGTGPREQYFGPGTRLTVT.

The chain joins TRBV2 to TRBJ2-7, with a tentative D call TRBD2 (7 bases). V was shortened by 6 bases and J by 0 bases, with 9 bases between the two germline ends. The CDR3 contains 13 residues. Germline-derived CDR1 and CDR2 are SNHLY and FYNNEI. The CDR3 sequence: CASRGGGSYEQYF. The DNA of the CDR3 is TGTGCCAGCAGAGGGGGGGGCTCCTACGAGCAGTACTTC. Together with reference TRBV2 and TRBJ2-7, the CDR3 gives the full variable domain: EPEVTQTPSHQVTQMGQEVILRCVPISNHLYFYWYRQILGQKVEFLVSFYNNEISEKSEIFDDQFSVERPDGSNFTLKIRSTKLEDSAMYFCASRGGGSYEQYFGPGTRLTVT.

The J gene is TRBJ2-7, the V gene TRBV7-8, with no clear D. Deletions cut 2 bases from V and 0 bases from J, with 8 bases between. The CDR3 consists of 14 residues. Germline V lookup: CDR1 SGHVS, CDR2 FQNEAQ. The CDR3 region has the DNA TGTGCCAGCAGCTTATTGGGGTTCTCCTACGAGCAGTACTTC. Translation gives CASSLLGFSYEQYF.

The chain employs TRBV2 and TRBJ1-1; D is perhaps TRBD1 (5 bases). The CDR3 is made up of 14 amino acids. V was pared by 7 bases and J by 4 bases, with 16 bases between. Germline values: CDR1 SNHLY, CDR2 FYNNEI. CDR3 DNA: TGTGCCAGCATAGGACATCCCGCTAGCACTGAAGCTTTCTTT. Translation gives CASIGHPASTEAFF.